The next 27 T cell receptor beta chains were all read from a single sample in a study of shared T cell receptors in the human thymus. Assay used: immunoSEQ multiplex PCR; TCRdb lists only in-frame clones, some missing. There are hundreds of thousands of clones in the sample; 87% occur only once, and over 0.008% lies in the top ten. The same specimen was also included in a second study, on human thymus T cells.

The material sequenced was thymocytes. These receptor sequences come from a boy younger than two with a congenital heart defect.

The chain recombines TRBV29-1 with TRBJ2-1; maybe TRBD2 (7 bases). The CDR3 contains 20 residues. Germline V CDR1 and CDR2: SQVTM, ANQGSEA. Trimming took off 7 bases at V and 0 bases at J, with 31 bases between the two ends. The chain's CDR3 is CSATEAGWGGGQLSYNEQFF. The CDR3 DNA is TGCAGCGCCACAGAGGCCGGGTGGGGCGGGGGCCAACTCTCCTACAATGAGCAGTTCTTC.

The rearrangement uses TRBV5-4 and TRBJ2-5; 15 bases align to TRBD2. With V trimmed by 4 bases and J by 5 bases, 12 bases remained unmatched. This CDR3 has 18 residues. Germline V gene data show CDR1 as SGHNT and CDR2 as YYREEE (reference sequence). Here the CDR3 reads CASSRGTSGRYKGETQYF. In nucleotides, the CDR3 is TGTGCCAGCAGCCGAGGGACTAGCGGGAGGTACAAGGGGGAGACCCAGTACTTC. Supplemented by reference TRBV5-4 and TRBJ2-5, the full variable domain reads ETGVTQSPTHLIKTRGQQVTLRCSSQSGHNTVSWYQQALGQGPQFIFQYYREEENGRGNFPPRFSGLQFPNYSSELNVNALELDDSALYLCASSRGTSGRYKGETQYFGPGTRLLVL.

The gene calls are TRBV11-2 and TRBJ2-5; the match to TRBD2 covers 10 bases. The germline CDR1 and CDR2 sequences are SGHAT and FQNNGV. V trimming: 5 bases; J trimming: 5 bases; junction bases outside the gene matches: 20. The CDR3 has 19 residues. CDR3: CASSPAARERGGHRETQYF. DNA of the CDR3: TGTGCCAGCAGCCCGGCCGCCCGGGAGCGGGGGGGGCACCGGGAGACCCAGTACTTC.

The CDR3 nucleotides are TGTGCCAGCAGCTTAGGGGGCAGAGCCTACGAGCAGTACTTC. It codes for CASSLGGRAYEQYF. V is TRBV7-9 and J is TRBJ2-7, with D perhaps TRBD1 (5 bases). This CDR3 spans 14 amino acids. CDR1 SEHNR and CDR2 FQNEAQ come from the germline V gene (reference sequence). Deletions cut 1 base from V and 2 bases from J, with 9 bases between.

The chain joins TRBV5-6 to TRBJ1-5; D perhaps matches TRBD1 (5 bases). The CDR3 is made up of 14 amino acids. Trimming left V 4 bases short and J 4 bases short, with 12 bases between. CDR1 and CDR2 from the germline V gene are SGHDT and YYEEEE. In DNA form, the CDR3 reads TGTGCCAGCAGCCGGGGGAGAGGGAATCAGCCCCAGCATTTT. Translated: CASSRGRGNQPQHF.

The chain joins TRBV27 to TRBJ2-7; TRBD2 matches at 9 bases. The V and J ends lost 5 bases and 2 bases, in that order; junction bases with no gene match: 10. CDR1 MNHEY and CDR2 SMNVEV come from the germline V gene (reference sequence). The CDR3 spans 16 residues. The CDR3 loop reads CASSPHFAGGPYEQYF. For the CDR3, the DNA is TGTGCCAGCAGTCCCCATTTTGCGGGAGGGCCCTACGAGCAGTACTTC.

The gene calls are TRBV4-3 and TRBJ2-1; 11 bases agree with TRBD2. The germline CDR1 and CDR2 sequences are LGHNA and YSLEER. With 0 bases clipped from V and 3 bases from J, the junction kept 10 bases outside the gene matches. This CDR3 region has 19 residues. The CDR3: CASSQEPFIAGGNYNEQFF. DNA of the CDR3: TGCGCCAGCAGCCAAGAGCCCTTTATAGCGGGAGGGAACTACAATGAGCAGTTCTTC.

The rearrangement links TRBV28 to TRBJ2-7; 7 bases agree with TRBD1. The CDR3 has 16 residues. Per the germline V gene, CDR1 is MDHEN and CDR2 is SYDVKM. Trimming at V came to 3 bases and at J to 3 bases, leaving 11 bases not matched to a gene. For the CDR3, the DNA is TGTGCCAGCAGTTTCGACATTAACGACAGGGTCTACGAGCAGTACTTC. It translates to CASSFDINDRVYEQYF.

CDR3 sequence reads: CASSVEPGVEPWFLPHYGYTF. CDR3 DNA: TGTGCCAGCAGCGTAGAGCCAGGGGTGGAACCATGGTTCCTACCTCACTATGGCTACACCTTC. The chain recombines TRBV9 with TRBJ1-2, with D maybe TRBD1 (6 bases). Per germline, CDR1 SGDLS and CDR2 YYNGEE. V was shortened by 0 bases and J by 3 bases, with 30 bases between the two germline ends. The length of the CDR3 is 21 residues.

The rearrangement links TRBV7-9 to TRBJ1-6; D is possibly TRBD1 (5 bases). Germline CDR1 and CDR2: SEHNR and FQNEAQ (reference sequence). Trimming took 1 base from V and 10 from J, leaving 17 bases between them. The CDR3 is 16 amino acids. The CDR3 DNA reads as TGTGCCAGCAGCTTAGGGGGCTCCGGCTCCCTGTCACCCCTCCACTTT. It yields the protein CASSLGGSGSLSPLHF.

The chain joins TRBV5-1 to TRBJ2-7, with TRBD2 identical over 7 bases. There are 18 residues in the CDR3. V trimming: 6 bases; J trimming: 2 bases; junction bases outside the gene matches: 20. The V gene's germline CDR1 is SGHRS and CDR2 YFSETQ. The CDR3 nucleotides are TGCGCCAGCACCTCTCTGGATAGGTCTAGCGGTACGCCCTACGAGCAGTACTTC. Amino acids: CASTSLDRSSGTPYEQYF. The complete variable domain, with remaining parts taken from reference TRBV5-1 and TRBJ2-7, reads KAGVTQTPRYLIKTRGQQVTLSCSPISGHRSVSWYQQTPGQGLQFLFEYFSETQRNKGNFPGRFSGRQFSNSRSEMNVSTLELGDSALYLCASTSLDRSSGTPYEQYFGPGTRLTVT.

The J gene is TRBJ1-4, the V gene TRBV6-5, with D possibly TRBD1 on 6 matching bases. V was cut by 2 bases and J by 6 bases, with 10 bases left in between. This CDR3 has 14 amino acids. Germline V gives CDR1 MNHEY, CDR2 SVGAGI. Here the CDR3 DNA reads TGTGCCAGCAGTTACGGGGGGGGCGATGAAAAACTGTTTTTT. Residues: CASSYGGGDEKLFF.

In its sample, this clone was seen once. V usage is TRBV5-1 and J usage is TRBJ1-5; no clear D gene. Germline V gene data show CDR1 as SGHRS and CDR2 as YFSETQ. Trimming stripped 2 bases from V and 1 base from J, with 10 bases between. The CDR3 runs 15 residues. The CDR3 region is CASSFEGDSNQPQHF. The CDR3 nucleotides read TGCGCCAGCAGCTTCGAGGGTGACAGCAATCAGCCCCAGCATTTT.

There are a few counts of this clone. In DNA form, the CDR3 reads TGCAGTGCTTATATAGAGGGGACCCAGTACTTC. Amino acid sequence: CSAYIEGTQYF. The chain has TRBV20-1 and TRBJ2-5; TRBD2 is a possible D gene (5 bases). The V gene's germline CDR1 is DFQATT and CDR2 SNEGSKA (reference sequence). V lost 5 bases, J lost 7 bases, and 11 bases lay in between. This CDR3 is 11 amino acids long.

The V call is TRBV6-6, the J call TRBJ2-1; the match to TRBD2 covers 11 bases. There are 16 residues in the CDR3. Germline V gene sequence: CDR1 MNHNY, CDR2 SVGAGI (reference sequence). The ends lost 0 bases at V and 3 bases at J; junction bases unmatched: 1. CDR3 DNA sequence: TGTGCCAGCAGTTACTCGGGACTAGCGGACTACAATGAGCAGTTCTTC. It translates to CASSYSGLADYNEQFF.

The V gene is TRBV14, the J gene TRBJ1-1, with D tentatively TRBD1 (5 bases). Trimming took 1 base from V and 8 from J, leaving 14 bases between them. Germline V gene lookup returns CDR1 SGHDN and CDR2 FVKESK. This CDR3 contains 14 residues. In nucleotides, the CDR3 is TGTGCCAGCAGCCAAGGATTCGACAGCGAAGAAGCTTTCTTT. Translation gives CASSQGFDSEEAFF.

V gene TRBV5-6 combines with J gene TRBJ2-1; 11 bases are a match to TRBD2. This CDR3 comprises 16 residues. V shed 5 bases and J 0 bases; nucleotides not matched to a gene: 4. Germline V CDR1 and CDR2: SGHDT, YYEEEE. CDR3 region: CASSYSGRGSYNEQFF. CDR3 DNA: TGTGCCAGCAGTTATAGCGGGAGGGGCTCCTACAATGAGCAGTTCTTC.

V usage is TRBV19 and J usage is TRBJ2-5; 10 nucleotides match TRBD1. After removal of 1 base from V and 4 bases from J, the junction contained 6 bases not matched to a gene. The CDR3 loop spans 16 amino acids. CDR1 is LNHDA, CDR2 SQIVND, per germline (reference sequence). The CDR3 loop reads CASSIGMGQGIETQYF. The CDR3, as DNA: TGTGCCAGTAGTATAGGGATGGGACAGGGGATAGAGACCCAGTACTTC.

V is TRBV11-2 and J is TRBJ2-7; 8 nucleotides align to TRBD1. V gave up 3 bases and J gave up 3 bases; unmatched junction bases: 4. The CDR3 totals 14 residues. Germline values: CDR1 SGHAT, CDR2 FQNNGV. CDR3 loop: CASSFRQGRYEQYF. The CDR3 DNA sequence: TGTGCCAGCAGCTTCCGACAGGGGCGCTACGAGCAGTACTTC.

The chain carries TRBV7-2 and TRBJ2-7, with 10 nucleotides matching TRBD1. V shed 1 base, J shed 3 bases, and the junction held 12 bases outside the gene matches. CDR1 and CDR2 from the germline V gene are SGHTA and FQGNSA. The CDR3 totals 18 residues. The chain's CDR3 is CASSLDPLTGGTNYEQYF. The CDR3, as DNA: TGTGCCAGCAGCTTAGACCCACTGACAGGGGGCACTAACTACGAGCAGTACTTC.

The V call is TRBV11-2, the J call TRBJ2-7; 8 bases align to TRBD1. V lost 0 bases and J lost 7; bases outside the gene matches: 8. The CDR3 length is 15 residues. CDR1 is SGHAT, CDR2 FQNNGV, per germline. CDR3 amino acids: CASSLDVQGAGEQYF. The CDR3 DNA sequence: TGTGCCAGCAGCTTAGATGTCCAGGGGGCAGGAGAGCAGTACTTC.

J is TRBJ2-1 and V is TRBV5-4, with a weak D call TRBD1 (5 bases). Trimming left V 3 bases short and J 1 base short, with 17 bases between. There are 17 residues in the CDR3. CDR1 is SGHNT, CDR2 YYREEE, per germline (reference sequence). The CDR3 protein is CASSSIKGASSYNEQFF. The CDR3 DNA is TGTGCCAGCAGCTCCATAAAAGGGGCTTCGTCCTACAATGAGCAGTTCTTC.

This chain links TRBV10-3 with TRBJ2-3; 8 bases are shared with TRBD2. Trimming took 7 bases from V and 4 from J; bases not matched to a gene: 4. Germline V gene lookup returns CDR1 ENHRY and CDR2 SYGVKD. The CDR3 runs to 13 residues. The CDR3 is CAINGTSPDTQYF. CDR3 DNA: TGTGCCATCAATGGGACTAGTCCAGATACGCAGTATTTT.

The CDR3 protein is CASSSEVAGGSYEQYF. CDR3 DNA sequence: TGCGCCAGCAGCTCGGAGGTAGCGGGGGGCTCCTACGAGCAGTACTTC. The rearrangement joins TRBV5-1 to TRBJ2-7, with TRBD2 matching 10 bases. J was trimmed by 0 bases and V by 3 bases; bases with no gene match: 6. Germline lookup yields CDR1 SGHRS and CDR2 YFSETQ. This CDR3 has 16 residues.

This clone was found a few times. The chain combines TRBV30 with TRBJ2-1; perhaps TRBD2 as D (5 bases). V gave up 0 bases and J gave up 0 bases, with 9 bases separating them. Germline V lookup: CDR1 GTSNPN, CDR2 SVGIG (reference sequence). The CDR3 covers 15 residues. CDR3 sequence: CAWSVERSSYNEQFF. The CDR3 DNA reads as TGTGCCTGGAGTGTGGAGCGGAGCTCCTACAATGAGCAGTTCTTC.

The chain uses TRBV28 and TRBJ1-4, with 11 bases aligning to TRBD1. The CDR3 length is 18 residues. The V gene end was trimmed by 0 bases and the J gene end by 0 bases; junction bases not matched to a gene: 3. CDR1 is MDHEN and CDR2 is SYDVKM in the germline V gene. The CDR3 nucleotides are TGTGCCAGCAGTTTATGGGGGGGACAGGGGGCAACTAATGAAAAACTGTTTTTT. Translated: CASSLWGGQGATNEKLFF.

In this sample, this clone turned up once. This chain connects TRBV27 to TRBJ1-1; 8 nucleotides match TRBD1. The CDR3 runs to 16 residues. V trimming: 5 bases; J trimming: 0 bases; junction bases outside the gene matches: 8. The germline CDR1 and CDR2 sequences are MNHEY and SMNVEV (reference sequence). CDR3: CASSPGQGGMNTEAFF. CDR3 coding DNA: TGTGCCAGCAGTCCCGGACAGGGCGGGATGAACACTGAAGCTTTCTTT.